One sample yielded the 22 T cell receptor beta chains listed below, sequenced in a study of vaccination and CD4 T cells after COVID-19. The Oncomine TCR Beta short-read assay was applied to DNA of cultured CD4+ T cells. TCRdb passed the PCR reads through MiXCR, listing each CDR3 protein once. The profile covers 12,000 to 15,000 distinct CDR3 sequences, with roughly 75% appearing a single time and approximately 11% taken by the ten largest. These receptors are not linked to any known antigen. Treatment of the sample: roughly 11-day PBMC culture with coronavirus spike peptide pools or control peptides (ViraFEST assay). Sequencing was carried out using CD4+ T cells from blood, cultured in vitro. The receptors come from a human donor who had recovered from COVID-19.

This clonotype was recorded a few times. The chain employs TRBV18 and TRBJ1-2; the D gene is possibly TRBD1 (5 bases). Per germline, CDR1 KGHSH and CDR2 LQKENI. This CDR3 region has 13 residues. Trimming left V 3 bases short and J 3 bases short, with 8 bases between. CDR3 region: CASSPQGDYGYTF. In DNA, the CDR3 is TGTGCCAGCTCACCCCAGGGTGACTATGGCTACACCTTC.

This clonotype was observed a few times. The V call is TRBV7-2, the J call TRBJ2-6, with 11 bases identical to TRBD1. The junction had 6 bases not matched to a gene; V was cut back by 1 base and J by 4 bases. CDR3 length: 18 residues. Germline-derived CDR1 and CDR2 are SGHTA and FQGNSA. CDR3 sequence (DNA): TGTGCCAGCAGCTTAGGTGGACAGGGGGCCGCCGGGGCCAACGTCCTGACTTTC. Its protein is CASSLGGQGAAGANVLTF. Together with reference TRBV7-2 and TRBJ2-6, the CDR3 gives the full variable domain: GAGVSQSPSNKVTEKGKDVELRCDPISGHTALYWYRQSLGQGLEFLIYFQGNSAPDKSGLPSDRFSAERTGGSVSTLTIQRTQQEDSAVYLCASSLGGQGAAGANVLTFGAGSRLTVL.

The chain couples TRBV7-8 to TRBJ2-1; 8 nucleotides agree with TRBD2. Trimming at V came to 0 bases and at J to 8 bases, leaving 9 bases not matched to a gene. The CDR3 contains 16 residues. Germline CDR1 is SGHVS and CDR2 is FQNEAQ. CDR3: CASSLAGLVSPHEQFF. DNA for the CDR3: TGTGCCAGCAGCTTAGCGGGACTAGTTTCTCCCCATGAGCAGTTCTTC.

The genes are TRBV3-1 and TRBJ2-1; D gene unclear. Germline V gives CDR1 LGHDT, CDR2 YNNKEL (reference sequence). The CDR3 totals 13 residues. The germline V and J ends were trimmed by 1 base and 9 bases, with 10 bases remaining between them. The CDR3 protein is CASSQAHFSEQFF. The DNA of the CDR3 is TGTGCCAGCAGCCAAGCCCATTTCTCTGAGCAGTTCTTC.

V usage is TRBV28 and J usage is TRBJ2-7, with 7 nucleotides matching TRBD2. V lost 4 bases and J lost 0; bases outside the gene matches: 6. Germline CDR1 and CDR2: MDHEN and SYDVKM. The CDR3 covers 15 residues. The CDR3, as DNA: TGTGCCAGCAGTTGGGAGGGGAGTGGCTCCTACGAGCAGTACTTC. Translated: CASSWEGSGSYEQYF.

In nucleotides, the CDR3 is TGTGCCAGCAGTGAAGCTAGGGCCCGGAACACCGGGGAGCTGTTTTTT. Amino acids: CASSEARARNTGELFF. The chain joins TRBV25-1 to TRBJ2-2; D unclear. Trimming removed 2 bases from V and 1 base from J, with 11 bases in between. Germline CDR1 reads MGHDK; CDR2 reads SYGVNS. The CDR3 consists of 16 residues.

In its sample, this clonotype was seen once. The CDR3 DNA reads TGTGCCAGCAATTCAGGGTCTGGCTACACCTTC. Amino acid sequence: CASNSGSGYTF. This chain connects TRBV12-3 or TRBV12-4 to TRBJ1-2; D may be TRBD1 (5 bases). The CDR3 length is 11 residues. V lost 7 bases and J lost 7, with 10 bases in between.

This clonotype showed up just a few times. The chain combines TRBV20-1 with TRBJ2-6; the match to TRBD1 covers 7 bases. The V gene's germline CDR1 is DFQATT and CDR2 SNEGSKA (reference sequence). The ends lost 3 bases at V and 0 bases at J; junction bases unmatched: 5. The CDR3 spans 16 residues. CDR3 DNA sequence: TGCAGTGCTAGTCGGGACAGACTCTCTGGGGCCAACGTCCTGACTTTC. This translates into CSASRDRLSGANVLTF.

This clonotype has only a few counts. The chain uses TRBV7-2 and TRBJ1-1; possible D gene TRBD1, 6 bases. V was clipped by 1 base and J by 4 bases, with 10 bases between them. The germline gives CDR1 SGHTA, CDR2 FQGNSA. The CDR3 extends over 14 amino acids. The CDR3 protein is CASSLVTGLTEAFF. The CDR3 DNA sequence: TGTGCCAGCAGCTTAGTTACAGGGCTCACTGAAGCTTTCTTT.

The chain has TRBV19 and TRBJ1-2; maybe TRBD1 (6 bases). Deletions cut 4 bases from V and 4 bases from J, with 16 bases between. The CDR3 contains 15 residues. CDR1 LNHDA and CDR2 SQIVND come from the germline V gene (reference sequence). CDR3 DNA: TGTGCCAGTAGTAAGGGGGACCCCGGCAGCTATGGCTACACCTTC. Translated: CASSKGDPGSYGYTF.

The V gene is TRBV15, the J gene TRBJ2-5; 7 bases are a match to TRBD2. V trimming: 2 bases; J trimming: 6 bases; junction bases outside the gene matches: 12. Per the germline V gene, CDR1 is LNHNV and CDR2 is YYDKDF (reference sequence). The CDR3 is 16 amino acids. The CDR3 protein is CATSRRPGLTPQTQYF. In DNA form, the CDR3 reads TGTGCCACCAGCAGAAGACCGGGACTAACTCCTCAGACCCAGTACTTC.

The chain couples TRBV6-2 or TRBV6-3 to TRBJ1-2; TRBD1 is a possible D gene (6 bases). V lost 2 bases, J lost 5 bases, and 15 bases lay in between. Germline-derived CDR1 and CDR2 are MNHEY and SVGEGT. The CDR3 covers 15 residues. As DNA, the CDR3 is TGTGCCAGCAGTTACCCCGGCAGGGGCGGATATGGCTACACCTTC. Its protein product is CASSYPGRGGYGYTF.

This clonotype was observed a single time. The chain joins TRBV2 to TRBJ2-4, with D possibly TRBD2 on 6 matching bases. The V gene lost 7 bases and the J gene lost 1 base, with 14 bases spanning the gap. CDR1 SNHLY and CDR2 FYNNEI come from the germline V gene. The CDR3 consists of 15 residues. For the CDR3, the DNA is TGTGCCAGCAAGTCCATCGCGGGGGCCAAAAACATTCAGTACTTC. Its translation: CASKSIAGAKNIQYF.

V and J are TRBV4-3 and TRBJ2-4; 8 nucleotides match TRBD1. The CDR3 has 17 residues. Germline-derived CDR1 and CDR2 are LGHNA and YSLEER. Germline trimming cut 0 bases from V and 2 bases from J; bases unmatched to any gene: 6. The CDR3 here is CASSQDRGRATKNIQYF. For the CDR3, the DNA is TGCGCCAGCAGCCAAGACAGGGGGCGGGCAACCAAAAACATTCAGTACTTC.

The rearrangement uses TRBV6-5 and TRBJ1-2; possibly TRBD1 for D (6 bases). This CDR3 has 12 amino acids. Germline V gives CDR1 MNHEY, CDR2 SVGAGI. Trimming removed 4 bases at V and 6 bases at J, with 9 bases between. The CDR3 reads CASSLQGNGYTF. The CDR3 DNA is TGTGCCAGCAGTTTACAGGGAAATGGCTACACCTTC.

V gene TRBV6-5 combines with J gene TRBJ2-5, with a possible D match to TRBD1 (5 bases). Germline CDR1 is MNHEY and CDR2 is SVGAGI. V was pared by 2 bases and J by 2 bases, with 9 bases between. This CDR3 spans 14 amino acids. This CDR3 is CASSYLGQQETQYF. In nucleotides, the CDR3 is TGTGCCAGCAGTTACCTCGGACAACAAGAGACCCAGTACTTC.

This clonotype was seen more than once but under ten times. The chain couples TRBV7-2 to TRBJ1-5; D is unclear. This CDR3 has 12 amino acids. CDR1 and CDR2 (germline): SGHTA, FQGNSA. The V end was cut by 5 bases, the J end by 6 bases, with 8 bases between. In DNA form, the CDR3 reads TGTGCCAGCAGCGCCGGTGTTCAGCCCCAGCATTTT. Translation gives CASSAGVQPQHF.

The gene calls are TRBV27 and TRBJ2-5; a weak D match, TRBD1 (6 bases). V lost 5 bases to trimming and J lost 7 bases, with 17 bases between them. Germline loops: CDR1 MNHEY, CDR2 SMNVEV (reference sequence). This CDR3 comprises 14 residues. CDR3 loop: CASSVQGPRGTQYF. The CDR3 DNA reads TGTGCCAGCAGTGTACAGGGTCCACGGGGGACCCAGTACTTC.

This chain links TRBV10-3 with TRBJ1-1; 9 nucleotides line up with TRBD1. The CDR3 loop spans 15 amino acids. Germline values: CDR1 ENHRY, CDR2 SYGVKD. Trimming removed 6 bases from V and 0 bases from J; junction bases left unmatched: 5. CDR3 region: CAIRRQGEVNTEAFF. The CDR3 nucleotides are TGTGCCATCAGGAGACAGGGGGAAGTGAACACTGAAGCTTTCTTT.

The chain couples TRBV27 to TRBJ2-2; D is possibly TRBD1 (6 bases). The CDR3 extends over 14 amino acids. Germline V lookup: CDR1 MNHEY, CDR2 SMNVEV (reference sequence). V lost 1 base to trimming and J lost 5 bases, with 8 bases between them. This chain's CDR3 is CASSLLQGTGELFF. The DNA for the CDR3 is TGTGCCAGCAGTTTATTACAGGGTACCGGGGAGCTGTTTTTT.

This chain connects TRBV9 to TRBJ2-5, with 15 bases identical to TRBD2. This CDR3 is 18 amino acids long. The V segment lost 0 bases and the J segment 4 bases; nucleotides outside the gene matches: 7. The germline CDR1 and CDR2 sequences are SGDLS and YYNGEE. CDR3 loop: CASSVGGLAGGPGETQYF. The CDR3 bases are TGTGCCAGCAGCGTAGGTGGACTAGCGGGAGGGCCGGGAGAGACCCAGTACTTC.

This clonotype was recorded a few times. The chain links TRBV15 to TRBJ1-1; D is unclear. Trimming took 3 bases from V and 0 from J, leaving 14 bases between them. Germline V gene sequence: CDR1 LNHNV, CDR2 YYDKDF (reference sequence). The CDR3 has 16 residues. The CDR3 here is CATSRGREGMNTEAFF. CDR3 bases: TGTGCCACCAGCAGGGGTAGAGAGGGTATGAACACTGAAGCTTTCTTT. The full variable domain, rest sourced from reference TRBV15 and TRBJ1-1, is DAMVIQNPRYQVTQFGKPVTLSCSQTLNHNVMYWYQQKSSQAPKLLFHYYDKDFNNEADTPDNFQSRRPNTSFCFLDIRSPGLGDTAMYLCATSRGREGMNTEAFFGQGTRLTVV.